A selection of T cell receptor beta chains follows, all from one sample in a study of T cells of healthy individuals. TCRdb itself ran the 5' RACE reads through MiXCR, one entry per CDR3 protein. The sample consists of 60,000 to 80,000 distinct CDR3 sequences, 15% to 20% of them appearing once. These receptors originate from a human donor in good health. The CDR3 runs from the conserved cysteine through the conserved F or W. The D gene is left open where the match is weak. Size values are once, few and many counts, or a class for expanded clones, and some rows have none.

>TRBJ2-4|few|.|TRBV9
CASSAGTPANIQYF
TGTGCCAGCAGCGCCGGGACGCCAGCGAACATTCAGTACTTC
>TRBJ1-5|few|.|TRBV2
CASSGGDSNQPQHF
TGTGCCAGCAGTGGGGGGGATAGCAATCAGCCCCAGCATTTT
>TRBJ2-3|.|TRBD1|TRBV6-2/TRBV6-3
CASRTHRGPPDTQYF
TGTGCCAGCAGAACACACAGGGGGCCGCCAGATACGCAGTATTTT
>TRBJ2-7|.|.|TRBV4-3
CASSQVIWAYEQYF
TGCGCCAGCAGCCAAGTAATTTGGGCTTACGAGCAGTACTTC
>TRBJ1-1|many|TRBD1|TRBV10-3
CAISFGQGGGNTEAFF
TGTGCCATCAGCTTCGGACAGGGTGGTGGAAACACTGAAGCTTTCTTT
>TRBJ2-1|.|.|TRBV4-2
CASSKTLADMDRQFF
TGTGCCAGCAGCAAAACCCTCGCCGATATGGACCGGCAGTTCTTC
>TRBJ2-1|.|TRBD2|TRBV28
CASSFTIAGGDSSYNEQFF
TGTGCCAGCAGCTTTACAATAGCGGGGGGGGATAGCTCCTACAATGAGCAGTTCTTC
>TRBJ2-1|few|.|TRBV7-2
CASSAASSNEQFF
TGTGCCAGCAGCGCCGCTAGCAGCAATGAGCAGTTCTTC
>TRBJ1-2|.|TRBD1|TRBV19
CASSTRMGTEGSYTF
TGTGCCAGTAGTACCCGGATGGGGACAGAGGGGAGCTACACCTTC
>TRBJ2-7|few|.|TRBV28
CASTPGGAPNEQYF
TGTGCCAGCACCCCCGGGGGTGCGCCTAACGAGCAGTACTTC
>TRBJ2-7|few|.|TRBV6-5
CASSPSWGEQYF
TGTGCCAGCAGTCCGTCCTGGGGCGAGCAGTACTTC
>TRBJ1-2|many|.|TRBV5-1
CASSYQSRGYTF
TGCGCCAGCAGCTATCAGTCCCGTGGCTACACCTTC
>TRBJ2-7|many|.|TRBV7-9
CASSLAESEQYF
TGTGCCAGCAGCTTAGCGGAGAGCGAGCAGTACTTC
>TRBJ1-5|few|.|TRBV7-2
CASRGDGNQPQHF
TGTGCCAGCAGGGGGGATGGCAATCAGCCCCAGCATTTT
>TRBJ2-5|many|TRBD1|TRBV29-1
CSGSGDSQETQYF
TGCAGCGGTTCCGGGGACAGCCAAGAGACCCAGTACTTC
>TRBJ1-3|.|.|TRBV6-5
CASRRKSTGSGNTIYF
TGTGCCAGCAGGCGCAAATCGACAGGATCTGGAAACACCATATATTTT
>TRBJ2-3|many|.|TRBV4-3
CASSQRLADTQYF
TGCGCCAGCAGCCAAAGGCTAGCCGATACGCAGTATTTT
>TRBJ2-1|few|TRBD1|TRBV12-5
CASGFDRGSYNEQFF
TGTGCTAGTGGTTTCGACAGGGGTTCCTACAATGAGCAGTTCTTC
>TRBJ2-5|many|.|TRBV7-9
CASSEAGYLWTQYF
TGTGCCAGCAGCGAAGCAGGGTATCTTTGGACCCAGTACTTC
>TRBJ2-3|many|.|TRBV7-6
CASSEWARGSSTDTQYF
TGTGCCAGCAGCGAATGGGCCCGCGGATCTAGCACAGATACGCAGTATTTT
>TRBJ2-7|few|.|TRBV10-3
CATLLEDSSYEQYF
TGTGCCACCCTTCTGGAGGATTCCTCCTACGAGCAGTACTTC
>TRBJ1-6|.|.|TRBV6-5
CASTLGFSSPLHF
TGTGCCAGCACCCTGGGATTCAGTTCACCCCTCCACTTT
>TRBJ2-3|few|TRBD2|TRBV2
CASSPSGGSTDTQYF
TGTGCCAGCAGCCCTAGCGGGGGTAGCACAGATACGCAGTATTTT
>TRBJ2-6|.|.|TRBV28
CASLPSGANVLTF
TGTGCCAGTCTCCCCTCTGGGGCCAACGTCCTGACTTTC
>TRBJ1-1|many|.|TRBV28
CASRRVGGTEAFF
TGTGCCAGCAGACGCGTGGGGGGGACTGAAGCTTTCTTT
>TRBJ2-2|many|TRBD1|TRBV20-1
CSARPGQGDTGELFF
TGCAGTGCTAGACCCGGACAGGGTGACACCGGGGAGCTGTTTTTT
>TRBJ1-1|few|.|TRBV12-3/TRBV12-4
CASSLERLGNTEAFF
TGTGCCAGCAGTTTAGAGCGCCTCGGGAACACTGAAGCTTTCTTT
>TRBJ2-2|many|.|TRBV6-5
CASSYQPDSYGELFF
TGTGCCAGCAGTTACCAGCCGGACAGCTACGGGGAGCTGTTTTTT
>TRBJ2-7|few|.|TRBV11-2
CASSLDLGQGYEQYF
TGTGCCAGCAGCTTAGATCTGGGCCAGGGGTACGAGCAGTACTTC
>TRBJ2-3|medium-sized|.|TRBV7-2
CASSFGGTDTQYF
TGTGCCAGCAGCTTCGGAGGGACAGATACGCAGTATTTT
>TRBJ2-7|many|.|TRBV7-6
CASRSGTSHEQYF
TGTGCCAGCAGATCCGGGACCAGTCACGAGCAGTACTTC
>TRBJ2-3|.|.|TRBV7-9
CAARPSGSKDTQYF
TGTGCCGCAAGGCCTTCCGGGAGTAAAGATACGCAGTATTTT
>TRBJ2-1|few|.|TRBV7-7
CASSRERGEQFF
TGTGCTAGCTCGCGGGAGAGGGGGGAGCAGTTCTTC
>TRBJ1-5|many|.|TRBV19
CASSIGGNQPQHF
TGTGCCAGTAGTATCGGGGGAAATCAGCCCCAGCATTTT
>TRBJ2-3|few|TRBD1|TRBV28
CASNSRDRGLDTQYF
TGTGCCAGCAACAGCCGGGACAGGGGGCTAGATACGCAGTATTTT
>TRBJ2-5|few|TRBD1|TRBV7-3
CASSLTAGGETQYF
TGTGCCAGCAGCTTAACGGCAGGGGGAGAGACCCAGTACTTC
>TRBJ2-7|.|.|TRBV29-1
CSVTDSYEQYF
TGCAGCGTTACTGATTCCTACGAGCAGTACTTC
>TRBJ2-3|.|TRBD2|TRBV6-2/TRBV6-3
CASSPEGGTSAHTDTQYF
TGTGCCAGCAGTCCCGAGGGGGGGACTAGCGCGCACACAGATACGCAGTATTTT
>TRBJ1-2|.|TRBD1|TRBV18
CASSPSTGGEGYTF
TGTGCCAGCTCACCATCGACAGGGGGAGAGGGCTACACCTTC
>TRBJ1-5|.|.|TRBV2
CASSKGLPAYQPQHF
TGTGCCAGCAGTAAGGGTTTGCCGGCTTATCAGCCCCAGCATTTT
>TRBJ2-5|.|.|TRBV6-6
CASSRLGETQYF
TGTGCCAGCAGTAGACTAGGGGAGACCCAGTACTTC
>TRBJ2-1|.|.|TRBV7-6
CASSPSVGSSYNEQFF
TGTGCCAGCAGCCCATCTGTGGGGAGCTCCTACAATGAGCAGTTCTTC